This T cell receptor beta chain was identified during a study of T cell responses to AZD1222 COVID-19 vaccine. Findings and caveats of the study: There were vaccine-associated CD4 TCRs across spike, dominant at 160-218 and 743-854. The donor group comprised mostly white British people and more females; the analysis possibly underestimated clonal diversity.

Points on this clone: Its antigen is unidentified.

The CDR3 is 15 amino acids. Germline CDR1 reads SNHLY; CDR2 reads FYNNEI. Trimming removed 5 bases at V and 3 bases at J, with 14 bases between. Some clones are missing from TCRdb's copy, which holds only in-frame ones; the method was immunoSEQ multiplex PCR. The repertoire consists of approximately 120,000 clones, with 88% occurring once and the leading ten covering approximately 19%. This sequence originates from an adult in good health. The sample here was peripheral blood, taken on day 0 of AZD1222 vaccination. This sequence joins TRBV2 and TRBJ1-5, with TRBD1 as a possible D gene (5 bases). CDR3 region: CASSLTGALNQPQHF. Here the CDR3 DNA reads TGTGCCAGCAGTTTAACCGGGGCCCTCAATCAGCCCCAGCATTTT. The full variable domain, rest sourced from reference TRBV2 and TRBJ1-5, is EPEVTQTPSHQVTQMGQEVILRCVPISNHLYFYWYRQILGQKVEFLVSFYNNEISEKSEIFDDQFSVERPDGSNFTLKIRSTKLEDSAMYFCASSLTGALNQPQHFGDGTRLSIL.